Reported below is one T cell receptor beta chain. Its cognate antigen is unknown. This table comes from immunoSEQ multiplex PCR, and its TCRdb copy is limited to in-frame clones, with some not included. Of fewer than 110,000 clones in the sample, roughly 89% are singletons; the top ten hold under 8%. The CDR3 spans 18 residues. The germline V gene encodes CDR1 SGHRS and CDR2 YFSETQ. Trimming cost V 7 bases and J 0 bases, with 20 bases left between them. Every single patient, without exception, relapsed after autologous stem cell transplantation, and brentuximab vedotin exposure varied. The data are from a study of PD-1 blockade in classical Hodgkin lymphoma. Broader study findings: Patients excluded were those beginning nivolumab under 1 year after ASCT. Sources of repertoire differences remain undefined, possibly disease activity or prior therapy. Baseline diversity was lower in partial responders and progressors than complete responders.

This chain links TRBV5-1 with TRBJ2-6; no definite D call. Material: peripheral blood mononuclear cells (PBMCs), obtained before the second cycle of nivolumab. This receptor was identified in a human donor with classical Hodgkin lymphoma. CDR3 in DNA: TGCGCCAGCCTCCCCTCGGAAACGACTTTCTCTGGGGCCAACGTCCTGACTTTC. It encodes CASLPSETTFSGANVLTF.